The 10 T cell receptor beta chains below all came from one sample that was sequenced in a study of shared clonotypes between healthy human individuals. The table came from immunoSEQ multiplex PCR; TCRdb's copy has only in-frame clones and leaves some out. The data show about 560,000 clones, with roughly 72% seen just once and approximately 12% held by the top ten. Specimen: PBMCs. These receptors all come from a woman between 35 and 50 years old in good health. Some clones in this sample may be carry-over from other donors' samples.

The V gene is TRBV10-2, the J gene TRBJ1-1; tentative D call: TRBD1 (5 bases). V was trimmed by 7 bases and J by 0 bases, leaving 12 bases between them. CDR1 and CDR2 from the germline V gene are WSHSY and SAAADI. CDR3 length: 14 amino acids. The CDR3 region is CASTKDRLNTEAFF. The CDR3 DNA reads as TGCGCCAGCACCAAAGACAGACTGAACACTGAAGCTTTCTTT.

In its sample, this clone was seen a few times. The chain uses TRBV7-3 and TRBJ1-2, with 9 bases fitting TRBD1. With V trimmed by 5 bases and J by 4 bases, 8 bases remained unmatched. Germline values: CDR1 SGHTA, CDR2 FQGTGA. The CDR3 spans 15 residues. The CDR3 here is CASSITGGTGYGYTF. The CDR3 DNA follows: TGTGCCAGCAGCATCACAGGGGGCACTGGCTATGGCTACACCTTC. Drawing the rest from reference TRBV7-3 and TRBJ1-2, the complete variable domain is GAGVSQTPSNKVTEKGKYVELRCDPISGHTALYWYRQSLGQGPEFLIYFQGTGAADDSGLPNDRFFAVRPEGSVSTLKIQRTERGDSAVYLCASSITGGTGYGYTFGSGTRLTVV.

The table lists this clone with many counts. V and J are TRBV2 and TRBJ1-5, with no clear D. V was shortened by 3 bases and J by 2 bases, with 8 bases between the two germline ends. This CDR3 is 14 amino acids long. CDR1 and CDR2 (germline): SNHLY, FYNNEI. CDR3 sequence reads: CASSERHRNQPQHF. The CDR3 DNA reads TGTGCCAGCAGTGAGCGACACCGCAATCAGCCCCAGCATTTT.

The chain employs TRBV5-1 and TRBJ2-1; D is ambiguous. CDR3 length: 14 residues. Deletions cut 7 bases from V and 4 bases from J, with 15 bases between. Germline loops: CDR1 SGHRS, CDR2 YFSETQ. CDR3 residues: CASHSQAGYNEQFF. In nucleotides, the CDR3 is TGCGCCAGCCATTCTCAGGCCGGATACAATGAGCAGTTCTTC.

This chain uses TRBV28 with TRBJ2-1, with D tentatively TRBD1 or TRBD2 (6 bases each). CDR1 and CDR2 from the germline V gene are MDHEN and SYDVKM. V was clipped by 8 bases and J by 4 bases, with 15 bases between them. The CDR3 is made up of 14 amino acids. DNA for the CDR3: TGTGCCAGCGGGACTGACAGGCGGTACAATGAGCAGTTCTTC. Its translation is CASGTDRRYNEQFF.

This chain uses TRBV14 with TRBJ2-2; D is unresolved. The CDR3 is 15 amino acids. V lost 4 bases to trimming and J lost 8 bases, with 17 bases between them. Per germline, CDR1 SGHDN and CDR2 FVKESK. The DNA of the CDR3 is TGTGCCAGCAGCCCCCCCGTTGGGGTTTGGGGGGAGCTGTTTTTT. Its protein product is CASSPPVGVWGELFF.

The genes are TRBV6-1 and TRBJ2-5; D possibly corresponds to TRBD2 (7 bases). Near its end, the DNA agrees better with TRBJ2-7, so the J call may be wrong. The CDR3 is 15 residues long. Per germline, CDR1 MNHNS and CDR2 SASEGT. CDR3 nucleotides: TGTGCCAGCAGTCCTCGACGGGGGGCCTCCTACGAGCAGTACTTC. This translates into CASSPRRGASYEQYF.

This chain connects TRBV27 to TRBJ2-4; 10 bases agree with TRBD1. The CDR3 is 16 amino acids. J gave up 6 bases and V 4 bases, and 9 bases lay outside the gene matches. Germline loops: CDR1 MNHEY, CDR2 SMNVEV (reference sequence). The CDR3 region has the DNA TGTGCCAGCAGTTCCCGACAGGGGGCCGGCCGAAACATTCAGTACTTC. Amino acid sequence: CASSSRQGAGRNIQYF.

The chain is built from TRBV29-1 and TRBJ2-1, with 9 positions matching TRBD2. CDR3 length: 19 residues. Germline lookup yields CDR1 SQVTM and CDR2 ANQGSEA. The J segment lost 0 bases and the V segment lost 6 bases, leaving 18 bases of the junction unmatched. The CDR3 protein is CSVAYSPSGTRSSYNEQFF. In DNA form, the CDR3 reads TGCAGCGTCGCTTACTCCCCTAGCGGGACTAGAAGCTCCTACAATGAGCAGTTCTTC.

This clone was counted at least ten times. V is TRBV6-1 and J is TRBJ1-5; perhaps TRBD1 as D (5 bases). The V gene's germline CDR1 is MNHNS and CDR2 SASEGT. Trimming left V 8 bases short and J 4 bases short, with 15 bases between. CDR3 length: 14 residues. The CDR3 loop is CASSVGGENQPQHF. CDR3 coding DNA: TGTGCCAGCTCTGTGGGAGGGGAGAATCAGCCCCAGCATTTT.